This record covers a single T cell receptor (beta chain). Antigen unknown. J gave up 0 bases and V 7 bases, and 4 bases lay outside the gene matches. Germline V CDR1 and CDR2: WSHSY, SAAADI. This CDR3 is 17 amino acids long. These data belong to a study of human T cells and chemical hapten exposure. Study-level background: There were per-sample TCR yield variations, arising mainly from small pooled library volume differences.

Described time point: healthy volunteer bleed at 2 weeks. Unseparated into fractions, whole blood served as the source from which total RNA was extracted. General study points: With regard to DPC sensitization, TCRs above 1 in 1000 frequency did not change.

Single cDNA molecules in the library carried unique molecular identifiers attached during preparation. Authors' analysis steps: Individual samples carried between roughly 23,224 and 690,600 TCRs, with roughly 95,000 as the median. TCRdb passed the RACE reads through MiXCR, listing each CDR3 protein once. The V and J calls come from TCRdb's annotation, not from the publication. Of roughly 100,000 distinct CDR3 sequences in the sample, around 9% were seen once. The sequenced sample consisted of whole blood. V and J are TRBV10-2 and TRBJ2-1; 15 nucleotides align to TRBD2. This sequence was found in a female donor in good health. Some clones in this sample may be carry-over from other donors' samples. The CDR3: CASNGGLAGGSYNEQFF. DNA for the CDR3: TGCGCCAGCAACGGGGGACTAGCGGGAGGCTCCTACAATGAGCAGTTCTTC.